A selection of T cell receptor beta chains follows, all from one sample in a study of cytomegalovirus exposure and HLA in healthy donors. The assay was immunoSEQ multiplex PCR, and TCRdb's table has in-frame clones only and misses some. In the table there are 110,000 to 150,000 clones, over 60% of which are singletons. The specimen sequenced was PBMCs. The receptors come from a woman between 40 and 55 years old in good health and CMV-seronegative. Both conserved end residues are part of each CDR3. The D gene is left open where the match is weak. Size is omitted from some rows. Given values are once, few, many or a class for expanded clones.

d_gene	v_gene	abundance	j_gene	CDR3nt	CDR3aa
TRBD2	TRBV30	.	TRBJ2-7	TGTGCCTGGAGTGCCGAGCGGGAGGTCGCTTTCTACGAGCAGTACTTC	CAWSAEREVAFYEQYF
.	TRBV7-2	few	TRBJ2-7	TGTGCCAGCAGCTTAGGGACTTTCTACGAGCAGTACTTC	CASSLGTFYEQYF
TRBD1	TRBV5-5	.	TRBJ1-2	TGTGCCAGCAGCTTGAGACAGGGGGGAGGCTACACCTTC	CASSLRQGGGYTF
.	TRBV6-1	once	TRBJ1-1	TGTGCCAGCAGGAGACAGAACACTGAAGCTTTCTTT	CASRRQNTEAFF
.	TRBV19	.	TRBJ2-5	TGTGCCAGTAGTATAAGAAGGGGCCAAGAGACCCAGTACTTC	CASSIRRGQETQYF
TRBD2	TRBV7-9	.	TRBJ2-3	TGTGCCAGCAGCTTAGCGCTCGCGGGAGGCGCAGATACGCAGTATTTT	CASSLALAGGADTQYF
.	TRBV5-4	few	TRBJ2-7	TGTGCCAGCAGCTCCGTAGCGGCTCCCTCCAATTGGGAGCAGTACTTC	CASSSVAAPSNWEQYF
TRBD1	TRBV5-1	once	TRBJ1-4	TGCGCCAGCAGCTTATCTACTGACAGGGTATCTGAAAAACTGTTTTTT	CASSLSTDRVSEKLFF
.	TRBV5-1	.	TRBJ1-1	TGCGCCAGCAGCTTGGGGCAGATTACTGAAGCTTTCTTT	CASSLGQITEAFF
TRBD2	TRBV18	.	TRBJ2-1	TGTGCCAGCTCATCGGGATTAGCGGGAGTAAATGAGCAGTTCTTC	CASSSGLAGVNEQFF
.	TRBV11-2	.	TRBJ2-7	TGTGCCAGCAGCTTAGGGACTCGCGAGCAGTACTTC	CASSLGTREQYF
TRBD1	TRBV7-9	.	TRBJ1-1	TGTGCCAGCAGAATACTGACAGGGCCGAACACTGAAGCTTTCTTT	CASRILTGPNTEAFF
.	TRBV21-1	.	TRBJ2-7	TGTGCCAGCAGCATCCGGGACAGTCCCTTCTCCTACGAGCAGTACTTC	CASSIRDSPFSYEQYF
.	TRBV7-2	.	TRBJ1-1	TGTGCCAGCAGCTCGGGGGGGAACACTGAAGCTTTCTTT	CASSSGGNTEAFF
.	TRBV30	.	TRBJ2-1	TGTGCCTGGACAGTTTTCTCCTACAATGAGCAGTTCTTC	CAWTVFSYNEQFF
TRBD1	TRBV29-1	few	TRBJ1-1	TGCAGCGTTGGCCGGACAGGATTGAACACTGAAGCTTTCTTT	CSVGRTGLNTEAFF
.	TRBV28	.	TRBJ1-1	TGTGCCAGCTCGGGGGGGAGCATGAACACTGAAGCTTTCTTT	CASSGGSMNTEAFF
TRBD2	TRBV18	.	TRBJ2-3	TGTGCCAGCTCACCGAATCGACTAGCCCTGGGAGATACGCAGTATTTT	CASSPNRLALGDTQYF
.	TRBV30	few	TRBJ2-7	TGTGCCTGGAGTGGCCCGATCGGCCAGGGGTACGAGCAGTACTTC	CAWSGPIGQGYEQYF
.	TRBV2	.	TRBJ1-2	TGTGCCAGCAGTGAAGCGTCGGGAGTCCCCTATGGCTACACCTTC	CASSEASGVPYGYTF
TRBD1	TRBV19	few	TRBJ1-5	TGTGCCAGTAGTATCCTGGGACAGATCAATCAGCCCCAGCATTTT	CASSILGQINQPQHF
.	TRBV5-1	few	TRBJ1-1	TGCGCCAGCAGCCCCGGGGGGAACACTGAAGCTTTCTTT	CASSPGGNTEAFF
.	TRBV19	.	TRBJ1-2	TGTGCAGTAGCGGGGGGCCGGAGAACATATGGCTACACCTTC	CAVAGGRRTYGYTF
TRBD2	TRBV29-1	.	TRBJ2-1	TGCAGCGTACGGACTAGCGGGAGCAGCTCCTACAATGAGCAGTTCTTC	CSVRTSGSSSYNEQFF
.	TRBV7-9	few	TRBJ1-1	TGTGCCAGCAGCTTTTCGACAGTGAACACTGAAGCTTTCTTT	CASSFSTVNTEAFF
TRBD1	TRBV11-1	.	TRBJ1-6	TGTGCCAGCAGCTTAGCGGGACAGGAGTTTTCACCCCTCCACTTT	CASSLAGQEFSPLHF
.	TRBV5-1	.	TRBJ2-3	TGCGCCAGCGAGCTTATGGATACGCAGTATTTT	CASELMDTQYF
.	TRBV30	.	TRBJ1-4	TGTGCCTGGAGTAGAGGGCTTAATGAAAAACTGTTTTTT	CAWSRGLNEKLFF
.	TRBV19	.	TRBJ1-1	TGTGCCAGTAGTATAGACGAGGAGGCGGGAAACACTGAAGCTTTCTTT	CASSIDEEAGNTEAFF
TRBD1	TRBV2	.	TRBJ1-2	TGTGCCAGCAGTGAAACCCGGGACAGAAATCGCTATGGCTACACCTTC	CASSETRDRNRYGYTF
TRBD2	TRBV6-4	few	TRBJ2-1	TGTGCCAGCAGTGCGGGACTAGCAGATCACAATGAGCAGTTCTTC	CASSAGLADHNEQFF
TRBD1	TRBV28	.	TRBJ1-1	TGTGCCAGCCGTAGGGGGCACACTGAAGCTTTCTTT	CASRRGHTEAFF
TRBD1	TRBV7-9	.	TRBJ1-2	TGTGCCAGCAGCTTAGAGCAGGGGGCCGGCTACACCTTC	CASSLEQGAGYTF
TRBD2	TRBV11-2	.	TRBJ2-7	TGTGCCAGCAGCTTAGGGGGGACTATCTCCTACGAGCAGTACTTC	CASSLGGTISYEQYF
TRBD1	TRBV5-1	.	TRBJ1-4	TGCGCCAGCAAGACAGGGGAGGAGAATGAAAAACTGTTTTTT	CASKTGEENEKLFF
.	TRBV4-1	.	TRBJ1-2	TGCGCCAGCAGCCAAGATAGAGCGGGGGCGGAATTCGATGGCTACACCTTC	CASSQDRAGAEFDGYTF